These 5 T cell receptor beta chains share one sample of origin, sequenced in a study of blood T cells in healthy people across ages. It was with a sample-barcoded 5' primer and a J-beta primer mix that a second PCR of about 6 to 11 cycles was run. TCRdb re-derived calls from the 5' RACE reads in MiXCR, one entry per CDR3 protein. The sample carries about 800,000 distinct CDR3 sequences, roughly 50% recorded once. The specimen was blood. These receptor sequences come from a man younger than 40 in good health.

The J gene is TRBJ2-7, the V gene TRBV4-2, with 8 bases matching TRBD1. The length of the CDR3 is 15 residues. The V segment lost 2 bases and the J segment 3 bases; nucleotides outside the gene matches: 6. CDR1 and CDR2 (germline): LGHNA, YNFKEQ. The CDR3 DNA reads TGTGCCAGCAGCCAAATACAGGGGGTCGACTACGAGCAGTACTTC. Translating it yields CASSQIQGVDYEQYF.

This clonotype was detected only a few times. The V and J genes are TRBV6-6 and TRBJ2-5, with TRBD1 as a possible D gene (6 bases). This CDR3 contains 14 residues. Trimming shortened V by 8 bases and J by 3 bases, and 16 bases separated the two germline ends. Germline-derived CDR1 and CDR2 are MNHNY and SVGAGI (reference sequence). The CDR3 is CASRLQGSKETQYF. CDR3 DNA sequence: TGTGCCAGCCGCCTCCAGGGGTCGAAAGAGACCCAGTACTTC.

The table lists this clonotype with a few counts. CDR3 sequence: CASSLGNGVNYGYTF. The CDR3 DNA reads as TGTGCCAGCAGCTTAGGCAACGGGGTTAACTATGGCTACACCTTC. V usage is TRBV13 and J usage is TRBJ1-2; the D is unclear. Trimming cost V 0 bases and J 1 base, with 9 bases left between them. In germline, CDR1 is PRHDT, CDR2 FYEKMQ (reference sequence). The CDR3 covers 15 residues. The whole variable domain, remainder taken from reference TRBV13 and TRBJ1-2, is AAGVIQSPRHLIKEKRETATLKCYPIPRHDTVYWYQQGPGQDPQFLISFYEKMQSDKGSIPDRFSAQQFSDYHSELNMSSLELGDSALYFCASSLGNGVNYGYTFGSGTRLTVV.

The chain employs TRBV20-1 and TRBJ2-1, with 12 bases lining up with TRBD2. The CDR3 covers 13 residues. CDR1 and CDR2 from the germline V gene are DFQATT and SNEGSKA (reference sequence). CDR3: CSALAGGRTEQFF. The CDR3 DNA follows: TGCAGCGCCCTAGCGGGGGGGCGTACTGAGCAGTTCTTC.

The chain combines TRBV7-2 with TRBJ2-7; no reliable D call. V was shortened by 5 bases and J by 0 bases, with 8 bases between the two germline ends. Germline V CDR1 and CDR2: SGHTA, FQGNSA. CDR3 size: 13 residues. The CDR3 protein is CASSPVPSYEQYF. Here the CDR3 DNA reads TGTGCCAGCAGCCCTGTTCCCTCCTACGAGCAGTACTTC.